In its sample, the clone carrying this T cell receptor (beta chain) was seen a few times. Its antigen is undetermined. This sample stems from a study of cytotoxic CD8 clonotypes in ibrutinib-treated CLL. Study-level points and caveats: Private clonotypes, not public ones, expanded at ibrutinib response.

Trimming shortened V by 4 bases and J by 7 bases, and 20 bases separated the two germline ends. Per the germline V gene, CDR1 is SNHLY and CDR2 is FYNNEI. The CDR3 covers 17 residues. This table comes from immunoSEQ multiplex PCR, and its TCRdb copy is limited to in-frame clones, with some not included. Among approximately 340,000 clones, about 64% were seen once, and the ten largest hold around 6.3%. Material: PBMCs, obtained after 36 months of ibrutinib treatment. This receptor was taken from a human donor with chronic lymphocytic leukemia. The chain recombines TRBV2 with TRBJ1-6; D remains unclear. This chain's CDR3 is CASSVRPNLGGNSPLHF. The CDR3 DNA reads TGTGCCAGCAGTGTACGCCCTAACCTTGGCGGGAATTCACCCCTCCACTTT.